This T cell receptor beta chain was retrieved from a study of blood T cell repertoires in COVID-19. Study in general: Sites across the United States, Italy and Spain contributed samples from acute and convalescent COVID-19. T cells, B-cell-depleted T cells, or PBMCs supplied cDNA or gDNA.

Germline values: CDR1 MNHEY, CDR2 SMNVEV (reference sequence). CDR3 length equals 17 residues. V dropped 5 bases and J dropped 9; count of bases not matched to a gene: 18. The assay was immunoSEQ multiplex PCR, and TCRdb's table has in-frame clones only and misses some. The sample includes some 90,000 clones, around 90% seen only once; the top ten take roughly 4.5%. The chain employs TRBV27 and TRBJ2-1; 8 nucleotides line up with TRBD1. This receptor was taken from an elderly woman with active or convalescent COVID-19. Sequenced: peripheral blood. DNA for the CDR3: TGTGCCAGCAGTCAGGACAGGGTATGGGGCCAACCTGTTGAGCAGTTCTTC. This gives the protein CASSQDRVWGQPVEQFF.